This TCR beta chain stems from a study of a mutant IDH1 vaccine in newly diagnosed glioma. Study details: Beginning 4-6 weeks after radiotherapy alone, or with temozolomide cycles, vaccination took place. Previous care, which was radiotherapy, temozolomide, or both, most often involved both.

Here immunoSEQ multiplex PCR was the method, and the copy in TCRdb shows in-frame clones only, minus some. This table has fewer than 30,000 clones, 60% to 80% appearing once. V was cut by 6 bases and J by 4 bases, with 16 bases left in between. CDR3 length equals 15 residues. Germline V gene sequence: CDR1 SGHTA, CDR2 FQGNSA. Overall study results and limits: Pseudoprogression looked unconnected to shifts in top peripheral T cell clonotypes.

Remarks on this clone: Its antigen is as yet unknown.

Time point specified: week 5, during vaccination. It was 300 ug of mutant IDH1 20-mer peptide that made up each vaccine dose, given with topical imiquimod. New IDH1-mutant, ATRX-lost WHO grade 3 or 4 astrocytomas occurred in donors. The sequence came from a man aged 40-49 years with glioma. The rearrangement links TRBV7-2 to TRBJ2-1; weak D call: TRBD2 (5 bases). The material sequenced was PBMCs, taken from a glioma patient whose treatment included an IDH1 peptide vaccine. CDR3 loop: CASSTGSRAYNEQFF. The CDR3 DNA reads as TGTGCCAGCAGTACGGGATCTCGGGCGTACAATGAGCAGTTCTTC. Full variable domain (rest looked up from reference TRBV7-2 and TRBJ2-1): GAGVSQSPSNKVTEKGKDVELRCDPISGHTALYWYRQSLGQGLEFLIYFQGNSAPDKSGLPSDRFSAERTGGSVSTLTIQRTQQEDSAVYLCASSTGSRAYNEQFFGPGTRLTVL.